By sample fraction, the clone carrying this T cell receptor beta chain is medium-sized. The target antigen is unknown. This record belongs to a study of read filtering for tumor transcriptome and immune sequencing. Across the whole study: Among patients, approximately 17 were male and more than 12 female, aged 47 to 80 (mean approximately 62).

Overall study findings and caveats: Compared with RNA-seq, IR-seq gave much higher clonotype depth and reliability.

CDR3 length: 15 residues. The germline V gene has CDR1 SGHTA and CDR2 FQGNSA. V was trimmed by 6 bases and J by 0 bases, leaving 12 bases between them. This library used approximately 370 ng RNA and molecular barcoded adaptors spanning alpha/delta and beta/gamma chains. TCRdb recomputed calls from the reads with MiXCR, one row per CDR3 protein. The data hold 20,000 or so distinct CDR3 sequences, with about 20% observed a single time. This chain uses TRBV7-2 with TRBJ2-1; maybe TRBD1 (6 bases). The receptor was derived from a donor aged 40 or older with multiple myeloma. Sequences were obtained from a population of CD138-negative cells sorted from bone marrow. The CDR3 DNA reads as TGTGCCAGCAGTCTTCAGGGGAACTCCTACAATGAGCAGTTCTTC. Translating gives CASSLQGNSYNEQFF.